This TCR beta chain was documented in a study of technical replicates of blood from a handful of donors. The assay was immunoSEQ multiplex PCR, and TCRdb's table has in-frame clones only and misses some. The sample shows fewer than 20,000 clones, approximately 80% of them seen only once. CDR1 GTSNPN and CDR2 SVGIG come from the germline V gene (reference sequence). The V end was cut by 0 bases, the J end by 4 bases, with 9 bases between. This CDR3 region has 13 residues. This clone has just one count. The chain couples TRBV30 to TRBJ1-2, with a possible D match to TRBD1 (5 bases). The clonotype was recovered from a human donor in good health. Some clones in this sample may be carry-over from other donors' samples. The sequenced sample consisted of PBMCs. CDR3 sequence: CAWSVDIFYGYTF. The CDR3 DNA sequence: TGTGCCTGGAGTGTGGACATCTTCTATGGCTACACCTTC.